Sequencing of this TCR beta chain was carried out in a study of identical twins. Template switching, a step in the protocol, added a universal primer site, and cDNA carried unique molecular identifiers. TCRdb fed the 5' RACE reads into MiXCR, producing one record per CDR3 protein. This sample yields hundreds of thousands of distinct CDR3 sequences, of which 21% are seen a single time; about 4.5% belongs to the top ten. Study-level results: Invariant T cells like MAIT and iNKT could partly confound the zero-insertion analyses.

The CDR3 totals 14 residues. Per the germline V gene, CDR1 is SGHRS and CDR2 is YFSETQ. V was cut by 0 bases and J by 6 bases, with 7 bases left in between. This clonotype was counted only a few times. Its matching antigen is unknown. The data were also submitted as part of a second study, on T cells expressing NK-cell markers. From that report: Repertoires of TCR beta were obtained from T cells sorted as CD3+CD56+NKG2C+, CD3+CD56+NKG2C- and CD3+CD56-NKG2C+. An anti-gamma-delta TCR antibody confined sorting to alpha-beta TCR T cells across several of the experiments.

The source of this sequence is a woman between 18 and 29 years old in good health. Sequenced: PBMCs. This rearrangement joins TRBV5-1 to TRBJ1-6; D unclear. The CDR3 loop reads CASSLAAANSPLHF. CDR3 DNA sequence: TGCGCCAGCAGCTTGGCGGCAGCTAATTCACCCCTCCACTTT.